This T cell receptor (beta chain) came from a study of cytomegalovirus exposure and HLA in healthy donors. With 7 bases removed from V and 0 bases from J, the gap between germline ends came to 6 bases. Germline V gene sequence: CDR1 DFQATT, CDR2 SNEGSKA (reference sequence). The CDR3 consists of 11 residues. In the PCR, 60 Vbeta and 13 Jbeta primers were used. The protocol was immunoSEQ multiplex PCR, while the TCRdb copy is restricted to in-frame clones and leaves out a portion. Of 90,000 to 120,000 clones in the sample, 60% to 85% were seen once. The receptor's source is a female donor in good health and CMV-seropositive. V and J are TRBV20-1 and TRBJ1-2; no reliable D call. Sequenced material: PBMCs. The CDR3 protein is CSVLANYGYTF. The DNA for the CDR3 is TGCAGTGTTTTAGCTAACTATGGCTACACCTTC.